The T cell receptor beta chain under discussion was sequenced for a study of CD8+CD57+ T cells in acquired aplastic anemia. The authors sequenced patients whose flow cytometry had shown CD8+CD57+ cell expansion. Looked up from germline, CDR1 is SEHNR and CDR2 is FQNEAQ (reference sequence). The CDR3 is 16 residues long. Trimming cost V 3 bases and J 5 bases, with 17 bases left between them. Profiling of TCR beta VDJ combinations and CDR3 sequences used genomic DNA as template. From the reads, TCRdb called clonotypes with MiXCR, one entry per CDR3 protein. The sample shows 200,000 to 300,000 distinct CDR3 sequences, 82% of them seen only once.

The rearrangement joins TRBV7-9 to TRBJ2-1, with TRBD2 as a possible D gene (7 bases). Sequenced sample: sorted CD4+, CD8+, or CD8+CD57+ T cells (not recorded which) from PBMCs. This TCR came from a human donor with aplastic anemia. The CDR3 bases are TGTGCCAGCAGCTTTCAAATAAGGGGGGGGCACAATGAGCAGTTCTTC. The encoded protein is CASSFQIRGGHNEQFF.